Ten or more counts support the clone carrying this T cell receptor beta chain. Antigen unknown. The sample is drawn from a study of read filtering for tumor transcriptome and immune sequencing. General study results and limits: Dropping single-read clonotypes raised IR-seq and RNA-seq shared-clonotype correlation.

The germline V gene has CDR1 LGHDT and CDR2 YNNKEL (reference sequence). CDR3 length: 15 amino acids. The junction had 6 bases not matched to a gene; V was cut back by 4 bases and J by 0 bases. Molecular barcoded adaptors covering alpha/delta and beta/gamma chains were used on around 400 ng RNA. MiXCR, run by TCRdb on the reads, gives a single entry per CDR3 protein. The table records some 80,000 distinct CDR3 sequences, approximately 13% of them present only once. The chain joins TRBV3-1 to TRBJ2-7; 7 bases fit TRBD2. The sequenced sample consisted of a population of CD138-negative cells sorted from bone marrow. The sequence was obtained from a donor over 35 with multiple myeloma. In DNA form, the CDR3 reads TGTGCCAGCAGCCCAACTAGCGTGAGCTCCTACGAGCAGTACTTC. As protein: CASSPTSVSSYEQYF.